Shown below are 9 T cell receptor beta chains from a single sample sequenced in a study of shared clonotypes between healthy human individuals. The table came from immunoSEQ multiplex PCR; TCRdb's copy has only in-frame clones and leaves some out. The sample yields some 1,600,000 clones, 95% to 99% seen once. The sequencing input was naive CD4+ T cells sorted from blood. The subset denotes: CD45RA+ positively selected. These receptor sequences come from a man under 40 in good health.

The rearrangement joins TRBV28 to TRBJ2-3; 12 bases match TRBD2. The CDR3 totals 14 residues. The germline V gene has CDR1 MDHEN and CDR2 SYDVKM. Germline trimming cut 4 bases from V and 6 bases from J; bases unmatched to any gene: 2. The CDR3 nucleotides are TGTGCCAGCAGTTCGACTAGCGGGAGTGATACGCAGTATTTT. It translates to CASSSTSGSDTQYF.

J is TRBJ2-7 and V is TRBV28, with 8 bases aligning to TRBD1. Germline-derived CDR1 and CDR2 are MDHEN and SYDVKM. The CDR3 contains 12 residues. The trim removed 5 bases at V and 7 bases at J, leaving 4 bases unmatched. Here the CDR3 DNA reads TGTGCCAGCAGTGAAACAGGGGGGGAGCAGTACTTC. Protein: CASSETGGEQYF.

V is TRBV19 and J is TRBJ2-5, with 11 bases lining up with TRBD1. The V and J ends lost 4 bases and 4 bases, in that order; junction bases with no gene match: 8. The CDR3 extends over 16 amino acids. The germline CDR1 and CDR2 sequences are LNHDA and SQIVND (reference sequence). CDR3 DNA sequence: TGTGCCAGTAGTACTGGGACAGGGGGAGGCGTAGAGACCCAGTACTTC. Encoded protein: CASSTGTGGGVETQYF.

The chain couples TRBV25-1 to TRBJ2-1; D may be TRBD2 (5 bases). The V gene lost 7 bases and the J gene lost 15 bases, with 16 bases spanning the gap. This CDR3 spans 11 amino acids. Germline CDR1 and CDR2: MGHDK and SYGVNS. CDR3: CASMIRGARFF. In DNA, the CDR3 is TGTGCCAGCATGATCCGGGGAGCTAGGTTCTTC.

This clone has a single count. V and J are TRBV5-4 and TRBJ2-7, with D possibly TRBD1 on 6 matching bases. CDR1 is SGHNT and CDR2 is YYREEE in the germline V gene (reference sequence). V was cut by 5 bases and J by 3 bases, with 15 bases left in between. This CDR3 has 14 amino acids. The chain's CDR3 is CASSIAGALYEQYF. The DNA of the CDR3 is TGTGCCAGCAGTATCGCAGGGGCCCTCTACGAGCAGTACTTC.

This clone was seen just once. This sequence joins TRBV6-5 and TRBJ1-1; 7 bases line up with TRBD1. Per the germline V gene, CDR1 is MNHEY and CDR2 is SVGAGI. This CDR3 region has 15 residues. V gave up 2 bases and J gave up 1 base; unmatched junction bases: 4. CDR3 in DNA: TGTGCCAGCAGTTACCCGGACAGGCCGAACACTGAAGCTTTCTTT. Translating gives CASSYPDRPNTEAFF.

The gene calls are TRBV29-1 and TRBJ2-1; perhaps TRBD2 as D (6 bases). Germline V gene lookup returns CDR1 SQVTM and CDR2 ANQGSEA. V dropped 6 bases and J dropped 4 bases, with 16 bases sitting between them. The CDR3 totals 14 residues. The CDR3 loop reads CSVSTSPRYNEQFF. The CDR3 region has the DNA TGCAGCGTGTCGACTAGTCCCCGGTACAATGAGCAGTTCTTC.

The rearrangement joins TRBV28 to TRBJ2-1; D is perhaps TRBD1 (5 bases). Looked up from germline, CDR1 is MDHEN and CDR2 is SYDVKM. Trimming pared 5 bases from V and 1 base from J, leaving 12 bases between. The CDR3 is 15 amino acids. The CDR3 DNA reads as TGTGCCAGCAGTCCACAAGGGGCGTCCTACAATGAGCAGTTCTTC. Protein sequence: CASSPQGASYNEQFF.

This sequence joins TRBV28 and TRBJ2-4; perhaps D is TRBD1 or TRBD2 (5 bases each). Germline V gene data show CDR1 as MDHEN and CDR2 as SYDVKM. With 6 bases removed from V and 8 bases from J, the gap between germline ends came to 17 bases. CDR3 length equals 14 residues. Here the CDR3 DNA reads TGTGCCAGCAGCCTGAGGGACCGAGAGGACATTCAGTACTTC. The encoded protein is CASSLRDREDIQYF. The full variable domain, completed using reference TRBV28 and TRBJ2-4, is DVKVTQSSRYLVKRTGEKVFLECVQDMDHENMFWYRQDPGLGLRLIYFSYDVKMKEKGDIPEGYSVSREKKERFSLILESASTNQTSMYLCASSLRDREDIQYFGAGTRLSVL.